The clone carrying this TCR beta chain appeared a few times. The table came from immunoSEQ multiplex PCR; TCRdb's copy has only in-frame clones and leaves some out. This repertoire shows tens of thousands of clones, 84% found once; its top ten account for around 1.6%. This entry comes from a study of blood T cell repertoires in COVID-19. V shed 3 bases and J shed 4 bases, with 15 bases lying between them. Germline V gene sequence: CDR1 WSHSY, CDR2 SAAADI. The CDR3 length is 16 residues. The sequence came from a man over 45 with acute or convalescent COVID-19. The rearrangement joins TRBV10-2 to TRBJ1-4; D not resolved. Sequencing was done on a sample of peripheral blood. The DNA for the CDR3 is TGCGCCAGCAGTGAAAATACAGTCCAATTTAATGAAAAACTGTTTTTT. Its translation is CASSENTVQFNEKLFF.